The 14 T cell receptor beta chains below were found in one sample sequenced in a study of cytomegalovirus exposure and HLA in healthy donors (dated by TCRdb to 2016 to 2017). Receptor amplification or capture employed the immunoSEQ multiplex PCR assay. The multiplex PCR relied on a mix of 60 forward primers for TCR Vbeta segments and 13 reverse primers for TCR Jbeta segments. Entries here come from immuneACCESS through TCRdb and include only in-frame sequences with V and J called. Some clones fail to appear in such tables; in the studies checked, an unresolved V gene covers under half of the shortfall, and the cause of the remainder is unknown. The sample profile shows approximately 160,000 clones; about four fifths of them were found once. The ten largest account for about 7% of the sample. The specimen sequenced was PBMCs. These receptors originate from a man aged 25-45 years in good health and CMV-seropositive.

V gene TRBV7-9 combines with J gene TRBJ2-1, with D possibly matching TRBD2 (5 bases). V lost 4 bases and J lost 8, with 15 bases in between. There are 14 residues in the CDR3. Germline CDR1 and CDR2: SEHNR and FQNEAQ (reference sequence). The CDR3 loop is CASSSKRREDEQFF. The DNA of the CDR3 is TGTGCCAGCAGCTCGAAACGACGGGAAGATGAGCAGTTCTTC.

The V call is TRBV9, the J call TRBJ1-1; maybe TRBD1 (5 bases). CDR1 is SGDLS and CDR2 is YYNGEE in the germline V gene. The CDR3 is made up of 15 amino acids. Deletions cut 0 bases from V and 0 bases from J, with 9 bases between. CDR3 sequence (DNA): TGTGCCAGCAGCGTAGGCCAGGACATGAACACTGAAGCTTTCTTT. It specifies CASSVGQDMNTEAFF.

V is TRBV7-2 and J is TRBJ1-2; TRBD1 matches at 7 bases. The V gene's germline CDR1 is SGHTA and CDR2 FQGNSA. The V segment lost 4 bases and the J segment 1 base; nucleotides outside the gene matches: 9. The CDR3 loop spans 16 amino acids. CDR3 amino acids: CASSSKETGNNYGYTF. CDR3 coding DNA: TGTGCCAGCAGCTCCAAGGAGACAGGGAATAACTATGGCTACACCTTC.

The V and J genes are TRBV27 and TRBJ1-2; weak D call: TRBD1 (6 bases). CDR3 length: 14 amino acids. V was clipped by 2 bases and J by 11 bases, with 18 bases between them. CDR1 is MNHEY, CDR2 SMNVEV, per germline (reference sequence). The CDR3 sequence: CASSLVAGGGRYTF. The CDR3 nucleotides are TGTGCCAGCAGTTTAGTGGCTGGGGGCGGGAGGTACACCTTC.

This chain links TRBV7-2 with TRBJ1-6; D not certain. CDR3 length: 14 residues. V was shortened by 5 bases and J by 9 bases, with 14 bases between the two germline ends. Looked up from germline, CDR1 is SGHTA and CDR2 is FQGNSA. CDR3 region: CASSVGPVPSPLHF. CDR3 nucleotide sequence: TGTGCCAGCAGCGTAGGGCCAGTCCCTTCACCCCTCCACTTT. The variable domain in full, with the rest retrieved from reference TRBV7-2 and TRBJ1-6, is GAGVSQSPSNKVTEKGKDVELRCDPISGHTALYWYRQSLGQGLEFLIYFQGNSAPDKSGLPSDRFSAERTGGSVSTLTIQRTQQEDSAVYLCASSVGPVPSPLHFGNGTRLTVT.

This chain joins TRBV6-5 and TRBJ2-1, with D unclear. The CDR3 consists of 11 residues. Germline V gene sequence: CDR1 MNHEY, CDR2 SVGAGI. Deletions cut 9 bases from V and 7 bases from J, with 10 bases between. The CDR3 DNA sequence: TGTGCCAGTAAGAACCGGAATGAGCAGTTCTTC. Protein product: CASKNRNEQFF.

The chain combines TRBV6-5 with TRBJ1-5; D might be TRBD1 (5 bases). The CDR3 is 14 residues long. Deletions cut 4 bases from V and 8 bases from J, with 15 bases between. Germline-derived CDR1 and CDR2 are MNHEY and SVGAGI. The CDR3 reads CASSLGLARKPQHF. CDR3 DNA: TGTGCCAGCAGTTTGGGACTCGCTAGGAAGCCCCAGCATTTT.

The CDR3 DNA sequence: TGTGCCAGCAGCTTAGTGGGTAGGGCAGGGGGTGCGGAGACCCAGTACTTC. It translates to CASSLVGRAGGAETQYF. V is TRBV11-2 and J is TRBJ2-5, with 7 nucleotides matching TRBD1. Germline assignment: CDR1 SGHAT and CDR2 FQNNGV. The CDR3 totals 17 residues. Trimming cost V 1 base and J 5 bases; bases outside gene matches: 13. The entire variable domain, with the rest obtained from reference TRBV11-2 and TRBJ2-5, is as follows: EAGVAQSPRYKIIEKRQSVAFWCNPISGHATLYWYQQILGQGPKLLIQFQNNGVVDDSQLPKDRFSAERLKGVDSTLKIQPAKLEDSAVYLCASSLVGRAGGAETQYFGPGTRLLVL.

V usage is TRBV7-9 and J usage is TRBJ2-2; D perhaps matches TRBD2 (8 bases). Germline lookup yields CDR1 SEHNR and CDR2 FQNEAQ (reference sequence). The CDR3 totals 16 residues. V lost 5 bases, J lost 3 bases, and 16 bases lay in between. CDR3 amino acids: CASSREGARYTGELFF. DNA for the CDR3: TGTGCCAGCAGCCGGGAGGGGGCGCGGTACACCGGGGAGCTGTTTTTT.

This clone has more than one count but fewer than ten. The genes are TRBV19 and TRBJ1-6, with D uncertain. Looked up from germline, CDR1 is LNHDA and CDR2 is SQIVND (reference sequence). The CDR3 is 17 residues long. Trimming pared 1 base from V and 0 bases from J, leaving 10 bases between. The chain's CDR3 is CASSIVGGSSYNSPLHF. CDR3 DNA sequence: TGTGCCAGTAGTATAGTTGGAGGGAGCTCCTATAATTCACCCCTCCACTTT.

The rearrangement links TRBV27 to TRBJ2-2; 7 bases agree with TRBD1. Germline values: CDR1 MNHEY, CDR2 SMNVEV (reference sequence). The CDR3 sequence is 15 residues long. V was pared by 2 bases and J by 2 bases, with 2 bases of the junction left unmatched. CDR3 nucleotide sequence: TGTGCCAGCAGTTTAGGGACAGCTAACACCGGGGAGCTGTTTTTT. Translation: CASSLGTANTGELFF.

The chain uses TRBV7-6 and TRBJ2-5; TRBD1 aligns across 11 bases. The DNA end lines up better with TRBJ2-7; the J call may be wrong. This CDR3 is 16 amino acids long. Germline V lookup: CDR1 SGHVS, CDR2 FNYEAQ. The CDR3 nucleotides read TGTGCCAGCAGCTCACAACCGGGACAGGGGGACTACGAGCAGTACTTC. Translating gives CASSSQPGQGDYEQYF.

The rearrangement joins TRBV6-5 to TRBJ1-2; tentatively, D is TRBD1 (6 bases). The CDR3 contains 14 residues. The germline V and J ends were trimmed by 0 bases and 2 bases, with 7 bases remaining between them. CDR1 and CDR2 (germline): MNHEY, SVGAGI. CDR3 protein: CASSYSRGNYGYTF. The CDR3 coding sequence is TGTGCCAGCAGTTACTCGAGGGGGAACTATGGCTACACCTTC.

This chain joins TRBV7-9 and TRBJ1-1; no clear D gene. Between the trimmed V and J ends, which lost 5 bases and 3 bases, there was a span of 13 bases. CDR1 is SEHNR, CDR2 FQNEAQ, per germline (reference sequence). This CDR3 has 14 amino acids. This CDR3 reads CASSRNLADTEAFF. CDR3 nucleotide sequence: TGTGCCAGCAGCCGTAACCTAGCGGACACTGAAGCTTTCTTT.